The 29 T cell receptor beta chains given below trace back to one sample, sequenced in a study of shared clonotypes between healthy human individuals. Repertoires were generated with immunoSEQ multiplex PCR, while TCRdb's copy carries only in-frame clones and drops some. The data hold 700,000 to 950,000 clones, with 95% to 97% observed a single time. CD45RO-negative, CCR7-positively selected cells formed the naive CD8 fraction, excluding terminally differentiated effector memory CD45RA+ cells. The specimen sequenced was naive CD8+ T cells sorted from blood. The receptors were sampled from a man under 40 in good health.

This clone was seen just once. V gene TRBV29-1 combines with J gene TRBJ2-7; 8 bases are a match to TRBD1. The germline CDR1 and CDR2 sequences are SQVTM and ANQGSEA. The V segment lost 7 bases and the J segment 3 bases; nucleotides outside the gene matches: 5. The CDR3 totals 12 residues. CDR3 bases: TGCAGCGGTTTGACAGGGGACTACGAGCAGTACTTC. Encoded protein: CSGLTGDYEQYF.

The chain is built from TRBV28 and TRBJ2-7; D may be TRBD2 (5 bases). The V end lost 3 bases, the J end lost 1 base, and 13 bases lay between the germline ends. This CDR3 comprises 15 residues. In germline, CDR1 is MDHEN, CDR2 SYDVKM. In nucleotides, the CDR3 is TGTGCCAGCAGTTTTGTCCGGGGTGGATCCTACGAGCAGTACTTC. Its protein product is CASSFVRGGSYEQYF.

The chain carries TRBV4-3 and TRBJ2-1; D is possibly TRBD2 (5 bases). Germline-derived CDR1 and CDR2 are LGHNA and YSLEER. V was clipped by 1 base and J by 6 bases, with 10 bases between them. This CDR3 is built from 14 residues. The CDR3 region has the DNA TGCGCCAGCAGCCAAGTCGAGGGCCGCAATGAGCAGTTCTTC. Translated, it gives CASSQVEGRNEQFF.

This clone was detected only once. The rearrangement uses TRBV7-9 and TRBJ2-7, with 8 bases lining up with TRBD2. The CDR3 has 15 amino acids. V shed 3 bases, J shed 6 bases, and the junction held 10 bases outside the gene matches. The germline V gene has CDR1 SEHNR and CDR2 FQNEAQ (reference sequence). The CDR3 loop reads CASSFYSSGKVEQYF. The CDR3 nucleotides read TGTGCCAGCAGCTTTTACAGTAGCGGGAAAGTCGAGCAGTACTTC. The full variable domain, rest sourced from reference TRBV7-9 and TRBJ2-7, is DTGVSQNPRHKITKRGQNVTFRCDPISEHNRLYWYRQTLGQGPEFLTYFQNEAQLEKSRLLSDRFSAERPKGSFSTLEIQRTEQGDSAMYLCASSFYSSGKVEQYFGPGTRLTVT.

This chain joins TRBV27 and TRBJ2-1; weak D call: TRBD2 (6 bases). Trimming removed 6 bases from V and 0 bases from J, with 12 bases in between. Germline CDR1 MNHEY, CDR2 SMNVEV (reference sequence). The CDR3 is 15 residues long. CDR3 bases: TGTGCCAGCAGGGAGGGCAGCAACTCCTACAATGAGCAGTTCTTC. Translated, it gives CASREGSNSYNEQFF.

The chain combines TRBV5-6 with TRBJ1-5, with D maybe TRBD1 (6 bases). The CDR3 spans 13 residues. V lost 6 bases, J lost 4 bases, and 11 bases lay in between. The germline CDR1 and CDR2 sequences are SGHDT and YYEEEE. The CDR3 protein is CASTQGQNQPQHF. The CDR3 DNA follows: TGTGCCAGCACCCAAGGACAGAATCAGCCCCAGCATTTT.

CDR3 in DNA: TGCGCCAGCAGCCAATCCTCCACCGGGGAGCTGTTTTTT. It translates to CASSQSSTGELFF. The genes are TRBV4-1 and TRBJ2-2; no clear D gene. The CDR3 is 13 amino acids. CDR1 is MGHRA, CDR2 YSYEKL, per germline. The germline V and J ends were trimmed by 2 bases and 4 bases, with 5 bases remaining between them.

With regard to this clone: This sample includes further DNA sequences coding for the same CDR3. J is TRBJ2-7 and V is TRBV6-5; D remains unclear. Germline CDR1 reads MNHEY; CDR2 reads SVGAGI. The length of the CDR3 is 13 residues. V lost 4 bases, J lost 0 bases, and 7 bases lay in between. The CDR3 coding sequence is TGTGCCAGCAGTTTGGCAGGCTCCTACGAGCAGTACTTC. This codes for CASSLAGSYEQYF.

The chain links TRBV27 to TRBJ2-3; 13 nucleotides align to TRBD2. Per germline, CDR1 MNHEY and CDR2 SMNVEV (reference sequence). The V and J ends lost 4 bases and 5 bases, in that order; junction bases with no gene match: 9. The CDR3 runs 17 residues. The CDR3 DNA is TGTGCCAGCAGTTCCAACCTAGGACTAGCGGGAGAAGATACGCAGTATTTT. Its translation is CASSSNLGLAGEDTQYF.

The CDR3 reads CASSTPERGELFF. The CDR3 DNA reads TGTGCCAGCAGCACTCCGGAGCGGGGGGAGCTGTTTTTT. The rearrangement links TRBV9 to TRBJ2-2; maybe TRBD2 (5 bases). V was clipped by 4 bases and J by 8 bases, with 12 bases between them. The CDR3 totals 13 residues. Looked up from germline, CDR1 is SGDLS and CDR2 is YYNGEE.

This rearrangement joins TRBV27 to TRBJ2-1, with 12 bases fitting TRBD2. V gave up 2 bases and J gave up 9 bases; unmatched junction bases: 5. The CDR3 loop spans 15 amino acids. Germline V CDR1 and CDR2: MNHEY, SMNVEV (reference sequence). CDR3 sequence (DNA): TGTGCCAGCAGTTTAGGGGCTAGCGGGAGGGGTGAGCAGTTCTTC. Protein product: CASSLGASGRGEQFF.

The chain carries TRBV4-2 and TRBJ2-1, with TRBD2 matching over 7 bases. The junction had 4 bases not matched to a gene; V was cut back by 0 bases and J by 5 bases. This CDR3 has 15 amino acids. From germline, CDR1 is LGHNA and CDR2 YNFKEQ. CDR3 sequence (DNA): TGTGCCAGCAGCCAAGACGTCGGGACTAACAATGAGCAGTTCTTC. Translating gives CASSQDVGTNNEQFF.

The chain carries TRBV19 and TRBJ1-1; no clear D gene. The length of the CDR3 is 14 residues. CDR1 is LNHDA and CDR2 is SQIVND in the germline V gene (reference sequence). V was shortened by 3 bases and J by 5 bases, with 13 bases between the two germline ends. CDR3 region: CASSIGPGGTEAFF. CDR3 bases: TGTGCCAGTAGTATTGGCCCGGGTGGGACTGAAGCTTTCTTT. The whole variable domain, remainder taken from reference TRBV19 and TRBJ1-1, is DGGITQSPKYLFRKEGQNVTLSCEQNLNHDAMYWYRQDPGQGLRLIYYSQIVNDFQKGDIAEGYSVSREKKESFPLTVTSAQKNPTAFYLCASSIGPGGTEAFFGQGTRLTVV.

V usage is TRBV5-5 and J usage is TRBJ1-5; D unclear. From germline, CDR1 is SGHKS and CDR2 YYEKEE (reference sequence). CDR3 length equals 13 residues. Trimming pared 0 bases from V and 4 bases from J, leaving 5 bases between. The CDR3: CASSLASNQPQHF. CDR3 nucleotide sequence: TGTGCCAGCAGCTTGGCCTCGAATCAGCCCCAGCATTTT.

Only one count was recorded for this clone. The same CDR3 also results from other DNA sequences found in this sample. V and J are TRBV27 and TRBJ2-7, with TRBD1 matching 11 bases. Germline V CDR1 and CDR2: MNHEY, SMNVEV (reference sequence). V was clipped by 6 bases and J by 1 base; unmatched bases: 5. The CDR3 contains 15 residues. In DNA, the CDR3 is TGTGCCAGCAGGGACAGGGGGCTAGGGTCCTACGAGCAGTACTTC. This codes for CASRDRGLGSYEQYF.

The chain has TRBV5-1 and TRBJ2-1; 7 nucleotides line up with TRBD1. The germline V gene encodes CDR1 SGHRS and CDR2 YFSETQ. This CDR3 is built from 16 residues. Trimming removed 4 bases from V and 3 bases from J; junction bases left unmatched: 10. CDR3 protein: CASSPPRQGFYNEQFF. CDR3 coding DNA: TGCGCCAGCAGCCCGCCGAGACAGGGATTCTACAATGAGCAGTTCTTC.

V and J are TRBV7-9 and TRBJ2-1; a weak D match, TRBD1 (5 bases). Deletions cut 1 base from V and 6 bases from J, with 16 bases between. The CDR3 has 16 amino acids. The germline V gene has CDR1 SEHNR and CDR2 FQNEAQ (reference sequence). The CDR3 DNA is TGTGCCAGCAGCTTAGAGGGGCAGGACCATACCAATGAGCAGTTCTTC. Its protein is CASSLEGQDHTNEQFF.

V usage is TRBV6-5 and J usage is TRBJ1-2; D unresolved. The CDR3 is 15 amino acids. Germline V CDR1 and CDR2: MNHEY, SVGAGI. Trimming removed 0 bases from V and 5 bases from J, with 13 bases in between. CDR3 in amino acids: CASSYSITTDYGYTF. The DNA for the CDR3 is TGTGCCAGCAGTTACTCGATAACGACGGATTATGGCTACACCTTC.

The chain recombines TRBV28 with TRBJ1-5, with 7 bases lining up with TRBD1. The germline V gene encodes CDR1 MDHEN and CDR2 SYDVKM. The CDR3 loop spans 14 amino acids. Germline trimming cut 5 bases from V and 7 bases from J; bases unmatched to any gene: 8. CDR3 nucleotide sequence: TGTGCCAGCAGTCACAGGGGTGGAGAACAGCCCCAGCATTTT. This encodes CASSHRGGEQPQHF. Combining the CDR3 with reference TRBV28 and TRBJ1-5 gives the whole variable domain DVKVTQSSRYLVKRTGEKVFLECVQDMDHENMFWYRQDPGLGLRLIYFSYDVKMKEKGDIPEGYSVSREKKERFSLILESASTNQTSMYLCASSHRGGEQPQHFGDGTRLSIL.

The V and J genes are TRBV5-5 and TRBJ2-2; no clear D gene. From germline, CDR1 is SGHKS and CDR2 YYEKEE (reference sequence). The CDR3 sequence is 15 residues long. The V and J ends lost 2 bases and 0 bases respectively, with 8 bases between them. In DNA, the CDR3 is TGTGCCAGCAGCTTCAAGGCAGCGAACACCGGGGAGCTGTTTTTT. This codes for CASSFKAANTGELFF. Using reference TRBV5-5 and TRBJ2-2 for the parts outside the CDR3, the full variable domain is DAGVTQSPTHLIKTRGQQVTLRCSPISGHKSVSWYQQVLGQGPQFIFQYYEKEERGRGNFPDRFSARQFPNYSSELNVNALLLGDSALYLCASSFKAANTGELFFGEGSRLTVL.

This chain links TRBV18 with TRBJ2-2; D tentatively reads TRBD1 or TRBD2 (5 bases each). The CDR3 totals 16 residues. The V and J ends lost 4 bases and 0 bases respectively, with 12 bases between them. Germline V CDR1 and CDR2: KGHSH, LQKENI. CDR3 amino acids: CASSLRDGTNTGELFF. CDR3 nucleotides: TGTGCCAGCTCACTCCGGGACGGTACGAACACCGGGGAGCTGTTTTTT.

The chain couples TRBV7-6 to TRBJ2-1; no reliable D call. Germline lookup yields CDR1 SGHVS and CDR2 FNYEAQ. The V end lost 3 bases, the J end lost 7 bases, and 7 bases lay between the germline ends. The CDR3 spans 12 residues. The CDR3 is CASSFLENEQFF. In DNA, the CDR3 is TGTGCCAGCAGCTTTTTGGAAAATGAGCAGTTCTTC.

Concerning this clone itself: The same CDR3 is also encoded by other DNA sequences in this sample. The gene calls are TRBV6-5 and TRBJ2-7; D call uncertain. Germline-derived CDR1 and CDR2 are MNHEY and SVGAGI. Trimming removed 2 bases at V and 6 bases at J, with 5 bases between. The CDR3 has 11 residues. The DNA for the CDR3 is TGTGCCAGCAGTTACGGGCGCGAGCAGTACTTC. It encodes CASSYGREQYF.

Worth noting for this clone: Within the sample, other DNA sequences also encode this same CDR3. The V gene is TRBV27, the J gene TRBJ2-5; TRBD2 might be the D (6 bases). Germline CDR1 reads MNHEY; CDR2 reads SMNVEV (reference sequence). With 8 bases removed from V and 5 bases from J, the gap between germline ends came to 18 bases. This CDR3 contains 14 residues. DNA for the CDR3: TGTGCCAGCTCCCTGGGGGGTATCGGGGAGACCCAGTACTTC. Translation gives CASSLGGIGETQYF.

V usage is TRBV13 and J usage is TRBJ2-2; TRBD1 matches at 10 bases. CDR1 and CDR2 (germline): PRHDT, FYEKMQ (reference sequence). Trimming took 5 bases from V and 6 from J; bases not matched to a gene: 6. The CDR3 runs 15 residues. Written as DNA, the CDR3 is TGTGCCAGCAGCAACCGACAGGGGGCGGCCGGGGAGCTGTTTTTT. Its protein is CASSNRQGAAGELFF.

The J gene is TRBJ1-4, the V gene TRBV11-3; TRBD1 might be the D (6 bases). The germline V gene has CDR1 SGHNT and CDR2 YENEEA. This CDR3 has 13 amino acids. The V gene lost 6 bases and the J gene lost 3 bases, with 8 bases spanning the gap. CDR3 sequence reads: CASSTGPNEKLFF. As DNA, the CDR3 is TGTGCCAGCAGTACAGGGCCTAATGAAAAACTGTTTTTT.

About this clone: It may be a read error: a sequence one base away is much more abundant. The sample has other DNA sequences that encode this CDR3 too. The chain links TRBV28 to TRBJ2-7; D gene uncertain. Germline-derived CDR1 and CDR2 are MDHEN and SYDVKM. V lost 1 base and J lost 4, with 2 bases in between. The CDR3 is 11 residues long. The CDR3 protein is CASSLYYEQYF. The DNA of the CDR3 is TGTGCCAGCAGTTTATATTACGAGCAGTACTTC.

This rearrangement joins TRBV5-1 to TRBJ2-7, with a possible D match to TRBD2 (7 bases). Between the trimmed V and J ends, which lost 0 bases and 3 bases, there was a span of 13 bases. The CDR3 is made up of 15 amino acids. Germline V gene sequence: CDR1 SGHRS, CDR2 YFSETQ. The CDR3 nucleotides are TGCGCCAGCAGCTTGGAGGCGGGGGCGAACTACGAGCAGTACTTC. This gives the protein CASSLEAGANYEQYF.

This sequence joins TRBV6-1 and TRBJ2-2; 9 bases map to TRBD2. Germline-derived CDR1 and CDR2 are MNHNS and SASEGT. The junction had 7 bases not matched to a gene; V was cut back by 7 bases and J by 4 bases. There are 15 residues in the CDR3. CDR3: CASTIAGVGTGELFF. In DNA, the CDR3 is TGTGCCAGCACTATAGCGGGAGTCGGCACCGGGGAGCTGTTTTTT.